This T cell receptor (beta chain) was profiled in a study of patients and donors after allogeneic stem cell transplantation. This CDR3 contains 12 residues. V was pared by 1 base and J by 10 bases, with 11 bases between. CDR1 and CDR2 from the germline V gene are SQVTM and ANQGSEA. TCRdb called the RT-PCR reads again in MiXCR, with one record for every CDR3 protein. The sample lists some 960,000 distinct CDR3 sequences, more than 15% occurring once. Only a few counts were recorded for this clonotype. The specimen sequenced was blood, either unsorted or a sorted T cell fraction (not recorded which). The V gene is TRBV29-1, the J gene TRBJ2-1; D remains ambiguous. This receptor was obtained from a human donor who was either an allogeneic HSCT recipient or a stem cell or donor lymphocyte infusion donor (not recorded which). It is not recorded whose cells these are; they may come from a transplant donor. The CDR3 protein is CSVEGVKAEQFF. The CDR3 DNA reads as TGCAGCGTTGAAGGGGTAAAAGCGGAGCAGTTCTTC.